Included here is one T cell receptor (beta chain) sequence, with context. Its antigen is not known. The protocol was immunoSEQ multiplex PCR, while the TCRdb copy is restricted to in-frame clones and leaves out a portion. The sample has around 56,000 clones, 91% seen once. This CDR3 spans 14 amino acids. Trimming cost V 5 bases and J 7 bases; bases outside gene matches: 8. Germline V gives CDR1 SGHRS, CDR2 YFSETQ. Stated time point: baseline, week 1 (first vaccination visit). Treatment denoted: pre-vaccination baseline after standard-of-care therapy. This sample was included in a study of a mutant IDH1 vaccine in newly diagnosed glioma. Overall study context: Mean patient age was around 40 years; approximately 62% were male and about 40% female. It was radiotherapy, temozolomide, or both that patients received previously, with most receiving both.

Findings and caveats of the study: Shifts in the top peripheral T cell clonotypes seemed unrelated to pseudoprogression. Vaccine-induced immune responses were detected in over 90% of patients.

The clonotype was recovered from a man between 50 and 59 years old with glioma. The sample here was PBMCs, taken from a glioma patient treated with radiotherapy, temozolomide or both. The chain employs TRBV5-1 and TRBJ2-2, with 7 nucleotides matching TRBD2. The CDR3 spells CASRRRGEGGELFF. The CDR3 DNA follows: TGCGCCAGCAGAAGGCGCGGGGAGGGCGGGGAGCTGTTTTTT.